This record covers a single T cell receptor beta chain. Its antigen is unknown. These data belong to a study of siplizumab effects on memory and regulatory T cells. The germline gives CDR1 SNHLY, CDR2 FYNNEI. The CDR3 has 10 amino acids. V was shortened by 10 bases and J by 8 bases, with 9 bases between the two germline ends. Generated by immunoSEQ multiplex PCR, the TCRdb table keeps only in-frame clones and is missing some. This table holds 75,000 to 100,000 clones, roughly 94% found once. Findings of the study overall: Among alloreactive clones, only a minor fraction mapped to unstimulated subsets.

V usage is TRBV2 and J usage is TRBJ2-1, with D unresolved. The sequenced material came from non-Treg CD4+ T cells sorted from blood. The clonotype originates from a human donor in good health. CDR3 sequence (DNA): TGTGCCACTGGGCTGGATGAGCAGTTCTTC. It is translated as CATGLDEQFF.